This is a list of T cell receptor beta chains from one sample in a study of cytomegalovirus exposure and HLA in healthy donors. Some clones are missing from TCRdb's copy, which holds only in-frame ones; the method was immunoSEQ multiplex PCR. The sample contains fewer than 250,000 clones, approximately 80% of which appear only once. What was sequenced was PBMCs. All receptors derive from a man aged 25 to 45 in good health and CMV-seronegative. Both conserved end residues are part of each CDR3.

v_gene	j_gene	CDR3aa
TRBV6-5	TRBJ1-2	CASSYSPSDSNYGYTF
TRBV7-9	TRBJ2-2	CASSLQGRGLTGELFF
TRBV5-4	TRBJ1-1	CASSLAGGRTEAFF
TRBV19	TRBJ1-4	CASNPGQGGEKLFF
TRBV27	TRBJ2-7	CASSLGTGPLYEQYF
TRBV11-3	TRBJ2-7	CASSRTSGGEQYF
TRBV15	TRBJ2-5	CATSRGPGTAEETQYF
TRBV7-2	TRBJ1-4	CASSLAGLATEKLFF
TRBV19	TRBJ2-7	CASSIARGFYEQYF
TRBV6-4	TRBJ2-7	CASSPAGRTTYEQYF
TRBV5-4	TRBJ2-5	CASSLGKAGGEETQYF
TRBV6-5	TRBJ2-3	CASLLGDTRTGTQYF
TRBV19	TRBJ2-2	CASSIDRVGGELFF
TRBV4-2	TRBJ2-2	CASSQDLRSGRGHTGELFF